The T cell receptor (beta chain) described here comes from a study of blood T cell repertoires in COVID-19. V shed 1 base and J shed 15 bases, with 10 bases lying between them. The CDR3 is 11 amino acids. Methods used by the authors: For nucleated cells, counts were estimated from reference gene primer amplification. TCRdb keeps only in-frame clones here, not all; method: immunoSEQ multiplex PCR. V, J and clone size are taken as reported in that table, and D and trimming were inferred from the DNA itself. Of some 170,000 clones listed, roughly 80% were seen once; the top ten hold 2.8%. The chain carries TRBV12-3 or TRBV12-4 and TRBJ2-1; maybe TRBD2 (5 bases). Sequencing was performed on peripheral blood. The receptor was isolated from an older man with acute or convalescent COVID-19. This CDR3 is CASSLGGVMFF. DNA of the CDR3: TGTGCCAGCAGTTTAGGGGGAGTCATGTTCTTC.